This TCR beta chain was observed in a study of blood T cells in healthy people across ages. Germline V CDR1 and CDR2: LGHNA, YNFKEQ. CDR3 length: 16 amino acids. Trimming took off 1 base at V and 2 bases at J, with 13 bases between the two ends. A second roughly 6 to 12 cycle PCR used barcoded and J-beta primers. CDR3-containing paired-end reads numbered at least 2.5 million in each sample. TCRdb redid the calling of the 5' RACE reads with MiXCR, one entry per CDR3 protein. The table has approximately 670,000 distinct CDR3 sequences, around 43% seen once. The receptor comes from an elderly man in good health. Sequenced: blood. The chain links TRBV4-2 to TRBJ2-3, with D possibly matching TRBD2 (5 bases). CDR3 sequence reads: CASSQVGSGPTDTQYF. The CDR3 nucleotides read TGTGCCAGCAGCCAAGTAGGGAGCGGCCCCACAGATACGCAGTATTTT.